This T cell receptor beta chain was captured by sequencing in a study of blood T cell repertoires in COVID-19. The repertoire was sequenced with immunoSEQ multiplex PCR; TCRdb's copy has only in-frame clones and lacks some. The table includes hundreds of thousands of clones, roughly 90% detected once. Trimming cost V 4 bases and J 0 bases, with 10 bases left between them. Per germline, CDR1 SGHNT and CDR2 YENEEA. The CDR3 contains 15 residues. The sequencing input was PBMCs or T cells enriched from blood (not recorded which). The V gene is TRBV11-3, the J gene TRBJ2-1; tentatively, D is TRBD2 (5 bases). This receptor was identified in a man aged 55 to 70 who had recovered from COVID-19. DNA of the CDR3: TGTGCCAGCAGCTCTCGGGGTAGCTCCTACAATGAGCAGTTCTTC. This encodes CASSSRGSSYNEQFF. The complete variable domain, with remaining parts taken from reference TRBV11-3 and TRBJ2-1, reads EAGVVQSPRYKIIEKKQPVAFWCNPISGHNTLYWYLQNLGQGPELLIRYENEEAVDDSQLPKDRFSAERLKGVDSTLKIQPAELGDSAVYLCASSSRGSSYNEQFFGPGTRLTVL.